This TCR beta chain was observed in a study of cytomegalovirus exposure and HLA in healthy donors. The PCR used 60 Vbeta and 13 Jbeta primers. The assay was immunoSEQ multiplex PCR, and TCRdb's table has in-frame clones only and misses some. The sample table includes about 130,000 clones. V lost 5 bases and J lost 5; bases outside the gene matches: 12. CDR3 length equals 16 residues. Per the germline V gene, CDR1 is SGHTS and CDR2 is YDEGEE. The specimen was PBMCs. This chain connects TRBV5-8 to TRBJ1-4; TRBD1 matches at 7 bases. The clonotype comes from a woman between 35 and 50 years old in good health and CMV-seropositive. The CDR3 sequence is CASSPGREGQNEKLFF. The CDR3 nucleotides read TGTGCCAGCAGTCCGGGAAGAGAGGGACAGAATGAAAAACTGTTTTTT. The full variable domain, with the rest looked up from reference TRBV5-8 and TRBJ1-4, is EAGVTQSPTHLIKTRGQQATLRCSPISGHTSVYWYQQALGLGLQFLLWYDEGEERNRGNFPPRFSGRQFPNYSSELNVNALELEDSALYLCASSPGREGQNEKLFFGSGTQLSVL.